The 17 T cell receptor beta chains listed next were all sequenced from one sample in a study of blood T cells in healthy people across ages. The use of a sample-barcoded 5' primer and a J-beta primer mix characterized a second PCR of about 6 to 11 cycles. TCRdb reprocessed the 5' RACE reads with MiXCR, giving one entry per CDR3 protein. In the table there are some 750,000 distinct CDR3 sequences, about 20% of which are singletons. The sequencing sample was made of blood. All receptors derive from a man in his 70s in good health.

The rearrangement joins TRBV20-1 to TRBJ2-7, with 7 nucleotides matching TRBD1. TRBJ2-1 explains the end of the DNA better; the J call may be wrong. CDR1 is DFQATT, CDR2 SNEGSKA, per germline (reference sequence). The CDR3 has 14 residues. CDR3 in amino acids: CSAMGQRTYNEQFF. As DNA, the CDR3 is TGCAGTGCCATGGGACAGAGAACCTACAATGAGCAGTTCTTC.

CDR3 coding DNA: TGTGCCAGTAGATGGTCCGGGACAACCGTCGGGACTGAAGCTTTCTTT. Translation: CASRWSGTTVGTEAFF. J is TRBJ1-1 and V is TRBV19, with D possibly TRBD1 on 6 matching bases. CDR3 length: 16 residues. The ends were cut back, 6 bases at V and 5 bases at J, with 22 bases in the middle. Germline V CDR1 and CDR2: LNHDA, SQIVND (reference sequence).

In the case of this clonotype: At one end, the junction sequence differs from germline, possibly due to a read error. V and J are TRBV6-1 and TRBJ2-2; 7 nucleotides agree with TRBD2. The CDR3 is 16 amino acids. CDR1 MNHNS and CDR2 SASEGT come from the germline V gene. The CDR3 bases are TGTACCAGCAGTATGGCCGGCGGGAGAAGAACCGGGGAGCTGTTTTTT. This codes for CTSSMAGGRRTGELFF.

The genes are TRBV2 and TRBJ2-5, with D hard to call. Germline CDR1 SNHLY, CDR2 FYNNEI. V lost 8 bases to trimming and J lost 1 base, with 8 bases between them. This CDR3 is built from 12 residues. CDR3 region: CASRWIQETQYF. The CDR3 DNA is TGTGCCAGCCGCTGGATCCAAGAGACCCAGTACTTC.

The CDR3 region has the DNA TGTGCCAGCAGTTTTAATTGGGCCACGAGGAAGCCCCAGCATTTT. Its translation is CASSFNWATRKPQHF. The V and J genes are TRBV12-3 or TRBV12-4 and TRBJ1-5; D not resolved. There are 15 residues in the CDR3. V shed 3 bases and J shed 8 bases, with 17 bases lying between them.

V gene TRBV20-1 combines with J gene TRBJ1-4; no definite D call. V lost 7 bases and J lost 5, with 8 bases in between. Germline values: CDR1 DFQATT, CDR2 SNEGSKA (reference sequence). This CDR3 has 11 residues. For the CDR3, the DNA is TGCAGTGGCGGGGAGAATGAAAAACTGTTTTTT. Translation: CSGGENEKLFF.

This clonotype came up many times. The gene calls are TRBV6-2 or TRBV6-3 and TRBJ2-1; D is unresolved. The V end was cut by 2 bases, the J end by 8 bases, with 7 bases between. CDR1 and CDR2 from the germline V gene are MNHEY and SVGEGT. This CDR3 comprises 12 residues. Here the CDR3 reads CASSYTSDEQFF. CDR3 DNA: TGTGCCAGCAGTTACACCAGCGATGAGCAGTTCTTC.

This clonotype was observed a handful of times. The rearrangement uses TRBV5-1 and TRBJ1-5; 8 bases map to TRBD1. Germline CDR1 is SGHRS and CDR2 is YFSETQ. This CDR3 spans 13 amino acids. V gave up 4 bases and J gave up 5 bases; unmatched junction bases: 2. The CDR3 spells CASSVTGDQPQHF. The CDR3 bases are TGCGCCAGCAGCGTGACAGGGGATCAGCCCCAGCATTTT.

V and J are TRBV20-1 and TRBJ2-3, with TRBD2 identical over 7 bases. CDR3 length: 15 amino acids. V gave up 3 bases and J gave up 1 base; unmatched junction bases: 7. CDR1 DFQATT and CDR2 SNEGSKA come from the germline V gene (reference sequence). CDR3 sequence (DNA): TGCAGTGCTAGTTCCCTAGCGGCCCGCACAGATACGCAGTATTTT. Its translation is CSASSLAARTDTQYF.

The V and J genes are TRBV7-2 and TRBJ2-2, with TRBD2 identical over 7 bases. Per germline, CDR1 SGHTA and CDR2 FQGNSA. J gave up 5 bases and V 3 bases, and 6 bases lay outside the gene matches. This CDR3 has 15 residues. CDR3 sequence (DNA): TGTGCCAGCAGCTTTAGGCGGGAGCAGACCGGGGAGCTGTTTTTT. It yields the protein CASSFRREQTGELFF.

The chain couples TRBV18 to TRBJ2-1; the D gene is possibly TRBD2 (6 bases). The J call could be wrong; TRBJ2-5 is a better fit for the DNA end. Germline lookup yields CDR1 KGHSH and CDR2 LQKENI. The CDR3 is 15 residues long. Here the CDR3 DNA reads TGTGCCAGCTCACGACGGGACTCTGCTCCCCAGACCCAGTACTTC. Its protein product is CASSRRDSAPQTQYF.

Only a few counts were recorded for this clonotype. The chain couples TRBV29-1 to TRBJ2-2; D not resolved. The germline CDR1 and CDR2 sequences are SQVTM and ANQGSEA. The ends were cut back, 4 bases at V and 1 base at J, with 10 bases in the middle. The CDR3 covers 14 residues. The CDR3 nucleotides read TGCAGCGTTGTGGGTCGGATGAACACCGGGGAGCTGTTTTTT. Its protein product is CSVVGRMNTGELFF.

This clonotype was seen ten or more times. This sequence joins TRBV12-3 or TRBV12-4 and TRBJ2-5, with unresolved D. V was pared by 5 bases and J by 5 bases, with 18 bases between. The CDR3 covers 15 residues. CDR3 region: CASSPRLDPIETQYF. The CDR3 DNA reads as TGTGCCAGCAGTCCGCGTCTAGATCCGATTGAGACCCAGTACTTC.

This clonotype came up a few times. The rearrangement joins TRBV5-1 to TRBJ2-1, with 8 bases fitting TRBD2. The CDR3 is made up of 15 amino acids. Germline assignment: CDR1 SGHRS and CDR2 YFSETQ. Losses at the gene ends were 4 bases for V and 4 bases for J; bases not matched to a gene: 7. CDR3 coding DNA: TGCGCCAGCAGCCCAAGCGGGAGTTGGTACAATGAGCAGTTCTTC. Amino acid sequence: CASSPSGSWYNEQFF.

The V and J genes are TRBV6-4 and TRBJ2-2; 7 positions agree with TRBD1. The CDR3 loop spans 16 amino acids. The junction had 8 bases not matched to a gene; V was cut back by 5 bases and J by 2 bases. Germline V gene data show CDR1 as MRHNA and CDR2 as SNTAGT. The CDR3 spells CASSKGTALNTGELFF. CDR3 DNA sequence: TGTGCCAGCAGTAAAGGGACAGCCTTAAACACCGGGGAGCTGTTTTTT.

This clonotype was recorded a few times. The V gene is TRBV11-2, the J gene TRBJ2-1; a weak D match, TRBD2 (5 bases). Germline CDR1 is SGHAT and CDR2 is FQNNGV. V gave up 5 bases and J gave up 14 bases, with 19 bases separating them. This CDR3 is 13 amino acids long. For the CDR3, the DNA is TGTGCCAGCAGCCAACTAGGAGCGGACCCGGAGTTCTTC. It encodes CASSQLGADPEFF.

This clonotype appeared a few times. The V and J genes are TRBV7-2 and TRBJ2-5; D may be TRBD2 (5 bases). The J call may be faulty, since TRBJ2-1 better matches the DNA end. CDR1 and CDR2 (germline): SGHTA, FQGNSA. The CDR3 sequence is 16 residues long. CDR3 bases: TGTGCCAGCAGCCGTCAAACCGGAACTAGTTGGAATGAGCAGTTCTTC. Protein product: CASSRQTGTSWNEQFF.